One sample yielded the 26 T cell receptor beta chains listed below, sequenced in a study of T cell repertoires in cytomegalovirus infection (dated by TCRdb to the late 2010s). The sample's treatment or condition label is to be understood as: in vitro stimulation with specific CMV peptide epitopes to enrich CMV-specific T cells. Sequencing took place on an Illumina HiSeq 1500. In-frame beta chains were kept once TCRdb had trimmed the public reads at Q25 with fastp and called clones with MiXCR. Records with the same CDR3 protein are collapsed into one entry carrying the most frequent genes and DNA. The sample has roughly 920,000 distinct CDR3 sequences on record, less than 35% of them singletons. The top ten hold over 11% of the sample. These receptors are not linked to any known antigen. The material was cultured CD8+ T cells from PBMCs, obtained from culture after CMV antigen stimulation. These receptors were taken from a human donor in good health (CMV status not recorded). Some clones in this sample may be carry-over from other donors' samples.

This clonotype was seen repeatedly, ten times or more. The chain recombines TRBV6-1 with TRBJ1-1; weak D call: TRBD1 (6 bases). Germline V gives CDR1 MNHNS, CDR2 SASEGT. Trimming took 0 bases from V and 0 from J, leaving 8 bases between them. The CDR3 length is 15 residues. The CDR3 protein is CASSEAGQLNTEAFF. In DNA form, the CDR3 reads TGTGCCAGCAGTGAAGCCGGACAGTTGAACACTGAAGCTTTCTTT.

This clonotype showed up just a few times. This chain's CDR3 is CASSKWSTDTQYF. In nucleotides, the CDR3 is TGTGCCAGCAGCAAATGGAGCACAGATACGCAGTATTTT. The rearrangement links TRBV7-3 to TRBJ2-3, with no clear D. This CDR3 has 13 residues. CDR1 is SGHTA and CDR2 is FQGTGA in the germline V gene. V lost 5 bases, J lost 0 bases, and 6 bases lay in between.

This clonotype was found many times. The V and J genes are TRBV7-8 and TRBJ2-4; tentative D call: TRBD1 (5 bases). The germline V gene has CDR1 SGHVS and CDR2 FQNEAQ. The CDR3 covers 13 residues. V was shortened by 1 base and J by 6 bases, with 7 bases between the two germline ends. The CDR3 coding sequence is TGTGCCAGCAGCTTAGGGGGCGGAAACATTCAGTACTTC. Translated, it gives CASSLGGGNIQYF.

The chain combines TRBV7-6 with TRBJ1-6; 11 bases line up with TRBD1. CDR1 is SGHVS and CDR2 is FNYEAQ in the germline V gene. The trim removed 5 bases at V and 10 bases at J, leaving 7 bases unmatched. The CDR3 contains 15 residues. CDR3 sequence reads: CASSPGTGGESPLHF. The CDR3 DNA reads as TGTGCCAGCAGCCCGGGGACAGGGGGAGAATCACCCCTCCACTTT.

V and J are TRBV6-5 and TRBJ1-1, with unresolved D. Trimming stripped 0 bases from V and 6 bases from J, with 14 bases between. This CDR3 has 15 residues. Germline CDR1 is MNHEY and CDR2 is SVGAGI. The CDR3 spells CASSYSAAGIAEAFF. CDR3 DNA: TGTGCCAGCAGTTACTCCGCAGCGGGGATAGCTGAAGCTTTCTTT.

This rearrangement joins TRBV10-3 to TRBJ2-7, with a possible D match to TRBD1 (6 bases). This CDR3 comprises 12 residues. From germline, CDR1 is ENHRY and CDR2 SYGVKD. Trimming took 9 bases from V and 2 from J, leaving 11 bases between them. The CDR3 DNA follows: TGTGCCATTCTGGACAGTACCTACGAGCAGTACTTC. As protein: CAILDSTYEQYF.

The V gene is TRBV6-5, the J gene TRBJ1-2, with a weak D call TRBD1 (6 bases). V was clipped by 4 bases and J by 1 base, with 13 bases between them. CDR3 size: 15 residues. Germline CDR1 MNHEY, CDR2 SVGAGI. The CDR3 nucleotides are TGTGCCAGCAGTTCCCACTCGGACAGTAACTATGGCTACACCTTC. This encodes CASSSHSDSNYGYTF.

There are a few counts of this clonotype. This sequence joins TRBV7-9 and TRBJ1-1; D possibly corresponds to TRBD1 (5 bases). Deletions cut 3 bases from V and 4 bases from J, with 15 bases between. The germline V gene has CDR1 SEHNR and CDR2 FQNEAQ (reference sequence). There are 15 residues in the CDR3. CDR3 region: CASSLGGTLGTEAFF. CDR3 DNA sequence: TGTGCCAGCAGCTTGGGTGGGACGCTGGGCACTGAAGCTTTCTTT.

A word on this clonotype: Since a much larger clone is just one base distant, this may be a read error. V is TRBV12-3 or TRBV12-4 and J is TRBJ2-2; D call uncertain. The CDR3 spans 14 residues. The CDR3: CVSLSSGNTGELFF. In DNA form, the CDR3 reads TGTGTCAGCTTGTCCTCAGGGAACACCGGGGAGCTGTTTTTT.

The J gene is TRBJ2-5, the V gene TRBV7-9; 7 nucleotides agree with TRBD2. V shed 4 bases, J shed 5 bases, and the junction held 13 bases outside the gene matches. The CDR3 runs 16 residues. Germline lookup yields CDR1 SEHNR and CDR2 FQNEAQ (reference sequence). The CDR3 protein is CASSSTKRGPQETQYF. Written as DNA, the CDR3 is TGTGCCAGCAGCTCTACCAAGCGGGGCCCGCAGGAGACCCAGTACTTC.

This rearrangement joins TRBV28 to TRBJ2-7; 8 bases match TRBD1. V lost 3 bases to trimming and J lost 4 bases; unmatched junction nucleotides: 8. There are 15 residues in the CDR3. Germline assignment: CDR1 MDHEN and CDR2 SYDVKM. For the CDR3, the DNA is TGTGCCAGCAGTTTCACGGACAGGGTACATTACGAGCAGTACGTC. Encoded protein: CASSFTDRVHYEQYV.

The chain carries TRBV6-5 and TRBJ2-2; D could derive from TRBD1 or TRBD2 (5 bases each). The ends were cut back, 2 bases at V and 9 bases at J, with 16 bases in the middle. In germline, CDR1 is MNHEY, CDR2 SVGAGI. This CDR3 has 15 residues. CDR3: CASSYGVAGDRELFF. DNA for the CDR3: TGTGCCAGCAGTTACGGTGTAGCCGGGGACCGGGAGCTGTTTTTT.

The V and J genes are TRBV14 and TRBJ1-6; D is unclear. Germline V gene lookup returns CDR1 SGHDN and CDR2 FVKESK. This CDR3 has 14 amino acids. V lost 4 bases, J lost 11 bases, and 15 bases lay in between. The CDR3 region has the DNA TGTGCCAGCAGCCTAAGTCGAATAGGGACACCCCTCCACTTT. This sequence encodes CASSLSRIGTPLHF.

The genes are TRBV7-9 and TRBJ2-1; the D gene could be TRBD1 or TRBD2 (5 bases each). CDR3 length: 16 amino acids. Trimming cost V 2 bases and J 0 bases, with 11 bases left between them. Per the germline V gene, CDR1 is SEHNR and CDR2 is FQNEAQ (reference sequence). CDR3 region: CASSLNWGSSYNEQFF. In DNA, the CDR3 is TGTGCCAGCAGCTTAAATTGGGGGAGCTCCTACAATGAGCAGTTCTTC.

Only a few counts were recorded for this clonotype. The V and J genes are TRBV19 and TRBJ1-2, with 7 positions matching TRBD1. V lost 7 bases, J lost 4 bases, and 21 bases stayed unmatched. CDR1 is LNHDA and CDR2 is SQIVND in the germline V gene (reference sequence). The CDR3 is made up of 18 amino acids. This CDR3 is CASTRIRVDRSQAYGYTF. The CDR3 DNA sequence: TGTGCCAGTACCCGGATAAGGGTGGACAGGTCCCAGGCCTATGGCTACACCTTC.

This clonotype was seen once. The chain carries TRBV6-1 and TRBJ2-1; no clear D gene. The germline gives CDR1 MNHNS, CDR2 SASEGT. Trimming took 1 base from V and 10 from J, leaving 11 bases between them. This CDR3 spans 13 amino acids. In DNA, the CDR3 is TGTGCCAGCAGTGAAGGGCAGTCAACAGAGCAGTTCTTC. This encodes CASSEGQSTEQFF.

This chain joins TRBV7-6 and TRBJ2-3, with no clear D. With 2 bases removed from V and 4 bases from J, the gap between germline ends came to 13 bases. The V gene's germline CDR1 is SGHVS and CDR2 FNYEAQ. The CDR3 extends over 15 amino acids. The CDR3 DNA is TGTGCCAGCAGCTTACTCTCAGCCTCCGCAGATACGCAGTATTTT. This translates into CASSLLSASADTQYF.

In this sample, this clonotype turned up many times. V usage is TRBV12-3 or TRBV12-4 and J usage is TRBJ2-1, with D perhaps TRBD1 (5 bases). The CDR3 is 11 residues long. Trimming stripped 6 bases from V and 9 bases from J, with 9 bases between. The CDR3 coding sequence is TGTGCCAGCAGGAGCAGGGTTGAGCAGTTCTTC. Encoded protein: CASRSRVEQFF.

This clonotype was counted only a few times. This chain connects TRBV7-9 to TRBJ2-7, with TRBD1 matching 7 bases. V shed 2 bases and J 5 bases; nucleotides not matched to a gene: 6. Germline V lookup: CDR1 SEHNR, CDR2 FQNEAQ (reference sequence). The CDR3 loop spans 14 amino acids. CDR3 sequence: CASSLRQGIDEQYF. CDR3 sequence (DNA): TGTGCCAGCAGCTTACGACAGGGAATCGACGAGCAGTACTTC.

The chain links TRBV29-1 to TRBJ2-5, with TRBD1 identical over 9 bases. Germline CDR1 reads SQVTM; CDR2 reads ANQGSEA. The CDR3 runs to 15 residues. The V gene end was trimmed by 6 bases and the J gene end by 5 bases; junction bases not matched to a gene: 13. The CDR3: CSVRQDRGVRETQYF. The CDR3 DNA reads TGCAGCGTCCGGCAGGACAGGGGAGTTCGGGAGACCCAGTACTTC. Full variable domain (remainder filled in from reference TRBV29-1 and TRBJ2-5): SAVISQKPSRDICQRGTSLTIQCQVDSQVTMMFWYRQQPGQSLTLIATANQGSEATYESGFVIDKFPISRPNLTFSTLTVSNMSPEDSSIYLCSVRQDRGVRETQYFGPGTRLLVL.

This clonotype was seen a few times. The chain employs TRBV20-1 and TRBJ2-7; 8 nucleotides match TRBD1. The CDR3 is 13 residues long. J gave up 6 bases and V 5 bases, and 9 bases lay outside the gene matches. Germline loops: CDR1 DFQATT, CDR2 SNEGSKA (reference sequence). The CDR3 spells CSASGGALTEQYF. The DNA of the CDR3 is TGCAGTGCTTCAGGGGGCGCTTTGACCGAGCAGTACTTC.

The chain is built from TRBV28 and TRBJ2-3; 10 bases line up with TRBD2. CDR1 is MDHEN, CDR2 SYDVKM, per germline. CDR3 length: 17 amino acids. The ends lost 3 bases at V and 8 bases at J; junction bases unmatched: 14. The chain's CDR3 is CASSLVISGGINSTQYF. In DNA form, the CDR3 reads TGTGCCAGCAGTTTGGTCATTAGCGGGGGGATCAACAGTACGCAGTATTTT.

This clonotype has ten or more counts. The rearrangement links TRBV27 to TRBJ2-5; 9 bases agree with TRBD1. The CDR3 is 18 residues long. Germline CDR1 is MNHEY and CDR2 is SMNVEV (reference sequence). Trimming took 4 bases from V and 0 from J; bases not matched to a gene: 12. DNA for the CDR3: TGTGCCAGCAGTTCCTCCCGGACAGGGGCTTTGTACCAAGAGACCCAGTACTTC. This codes for CASSSSRTGALYQETQYF.

The genes are TRBV10-3 and TRBJ2-5; 14 bases are shared with TRBD2. V lost 5 bases and J lost 6; bases outside the gene matches: 20. Germline CDR1 reads ENHRY; CDR2 reads SYGVKD. CDR3 length: 20 amino acids. CDR3 in amino acids: CAISRTLTSGGDSGIKTQYF. The CDR3 DNA follows: TGTGCCATCAGTAGAACCTTGACTAGCGGGGGGGATAGCGGGATCAAGACCCAGTACTTC.

This chain joins TRBV7-9 and TRBJ1-2; 8 positions match TRBD1. Germline values: CDR1 SEHNR, CDR2 FQNEAQ (reference sequence). CDR3 length: 15 residues. The V segment lost 5 bases and the J segment 6 bases; nucleotides outside the gene matches: 11. The CDR3 coding sequence is TGTGCCAGCAGCCCTCCCCAGGGGGCGCTGGATGGCTACACCTTC. It yields the protein CASSPPQGALDGYTF.

Note on this clonotype: A much more abundant neighbour one base away suggests this may be a read error. The chain links TRBV7-6 to TRBJ1-5; D is unclear. Germline V gene lookup returns CDR1 SGHVS and CDR2 FNYEAQ. This CDR3 is 15 amino acids long. The CDR3 region has the DNA TGTGCCAGCCGCTTAGGGAGCGGCCAAACACAGCCCCAGCATTTT. Its protein product is CASRLGSGQTQPQHF.